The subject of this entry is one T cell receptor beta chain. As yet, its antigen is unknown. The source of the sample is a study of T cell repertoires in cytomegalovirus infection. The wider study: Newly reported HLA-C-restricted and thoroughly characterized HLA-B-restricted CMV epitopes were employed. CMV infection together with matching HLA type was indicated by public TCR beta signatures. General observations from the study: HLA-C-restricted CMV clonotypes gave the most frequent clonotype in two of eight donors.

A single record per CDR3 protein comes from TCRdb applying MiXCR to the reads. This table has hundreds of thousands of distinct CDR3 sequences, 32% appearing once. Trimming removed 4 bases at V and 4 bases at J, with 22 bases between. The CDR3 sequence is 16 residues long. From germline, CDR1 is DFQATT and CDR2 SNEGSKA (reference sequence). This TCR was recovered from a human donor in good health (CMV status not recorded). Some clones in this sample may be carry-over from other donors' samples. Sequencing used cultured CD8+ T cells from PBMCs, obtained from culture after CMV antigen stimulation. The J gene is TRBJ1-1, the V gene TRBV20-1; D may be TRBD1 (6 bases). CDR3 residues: CSAISPGGAWVTEAFF. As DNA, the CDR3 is TGCAGTGCTATCTCCCCGGGGGGGGCTTGGGTCACTGAAGCTTTCTTT.